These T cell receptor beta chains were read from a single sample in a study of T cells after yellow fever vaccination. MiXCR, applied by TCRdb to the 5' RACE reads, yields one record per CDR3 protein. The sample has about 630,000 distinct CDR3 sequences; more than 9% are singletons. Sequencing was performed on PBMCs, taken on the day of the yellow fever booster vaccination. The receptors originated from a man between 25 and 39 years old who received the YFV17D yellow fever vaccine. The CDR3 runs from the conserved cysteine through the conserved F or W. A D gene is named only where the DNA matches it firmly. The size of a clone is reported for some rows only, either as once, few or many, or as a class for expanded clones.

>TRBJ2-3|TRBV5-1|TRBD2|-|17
CASSLGTIAGAADTQYF
TGCGCCAGCAGCTTGGGTACGATAGCGGGAGCAGCAGATACGCAGTATTTT
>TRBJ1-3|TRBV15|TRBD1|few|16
CATSRDSRGPGNTIYF
TGTGCCACCAGCAGAGATTCGAGGGGGCCTGGAAACACCATATATTTT
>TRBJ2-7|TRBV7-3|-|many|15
CASSLDGRTTYEQYF
TGTGCCAGCAGCTTAGACGGACGAACTACCTACGAGCAGTACTTC
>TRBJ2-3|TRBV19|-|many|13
CASSHTGTDTQYF
TGTGCCAGTAGCCATACTGGGACAGATACGCAGTATTTT
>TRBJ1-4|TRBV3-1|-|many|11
CASSQGEKLFF
TGCGCCAGCAGCCAAGGGGAAAAACTGTTTTTT
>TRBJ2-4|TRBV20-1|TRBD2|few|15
CSADSGGSAQNIQYF
TGCAGTGCGGATTCGGGGGGATCTGCCCAAAACATTCAGTACTTC
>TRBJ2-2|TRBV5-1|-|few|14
CASSRYSATGELFF
TGCGCCAGCAGCCGATACTCAGCCACCGGGGAGCTGTTTTTT
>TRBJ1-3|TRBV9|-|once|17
CSSSVLDEGHSGNTIYF
TGTTCCAGCAGCGTCCTTGATGAGGGACACTCGGGAAACACCATATATTTT
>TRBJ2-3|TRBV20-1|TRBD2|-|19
CSARKRGLAGGPIQDTQYF
TGCAGTGCTAGAAAGAGGGGACTAGCGGGAGGACCCATTCAAGATACGCAGTATTTT
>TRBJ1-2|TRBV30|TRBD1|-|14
CAWQGGQGAYGYTF
TGTGCCTGGCAGGGGGGACAGGGGGCCTATGGCTACACCTTC
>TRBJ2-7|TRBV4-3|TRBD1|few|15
CASSQGTGGTREQYF
TGCGCCAGCAGCCAAGGGACAGGGGGAACGAGGGAGCAGTACTTC
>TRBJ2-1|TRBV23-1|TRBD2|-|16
CASSQRRESSYNEQFF
TGCGCCAGCAGTCAGAGGCGGGAGAGTTCCTACAATGAGCAGTTCTTC
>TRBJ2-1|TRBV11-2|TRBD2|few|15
CASSSSGGIYNEQFF
TGTGCCAGCAGCTCCTCCGGGGGGATCTACAATGAGCAGTTCTTC
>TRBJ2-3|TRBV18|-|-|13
CASSPQVGDTQYF
TGTGCCAGCTCACCACAGGTCGGAGATACGCAGTATTTT
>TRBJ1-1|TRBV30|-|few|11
CAWSPAGEAFF
TGTGCCTGGAGCCCGGCAGGGGAAGCTTTCTTT
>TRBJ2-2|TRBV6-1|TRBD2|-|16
CASSKLAGGNTGELFF
TGTGCCAGCAGTAAGCTAGCGGGAGGGAACACCGGGGAGCTGTTTTTT
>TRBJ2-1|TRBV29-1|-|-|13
CSVGGYSYNEQFF
TGCAGCGTTGGGGGGTACTCCTACAATGAGCAGTTCTTC
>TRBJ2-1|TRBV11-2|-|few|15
CASSSYGIGGNEQFF
TGTGCCAGCAGCTCGTACGGAATAGGGGGCAATGAGCAGTTCTTC
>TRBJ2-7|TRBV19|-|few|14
CASSKQGTSYEQYF
TGTGCCAGTAGTAAGCAGGGGACCTCCTACGAGCAGTACTTC
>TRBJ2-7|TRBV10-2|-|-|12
CASRSQSYEQYF
TGCGCCAGCAGGTCTCAGAGCTACGAGCAGTACTTC
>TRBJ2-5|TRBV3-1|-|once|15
CASSQDLYGKETQYF
TGTGCCAGCAGCCAAGATTTATACGGGAAAGAGACCCAGTACTTC
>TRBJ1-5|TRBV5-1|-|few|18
CASSSDTGTFLSNQPQHF
TGCGCCAGCAGCTCCGACACCGGGACATTCTTAAGCAATCAGCCCCAGCATTTT
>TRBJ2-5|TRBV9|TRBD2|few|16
CASSVATSGPQETQYF
TGTGCCAGCAGCGTAGCGACTAGCGGGCCCCAAGAGACCCAGTACTTC
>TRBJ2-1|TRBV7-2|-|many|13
CASGRRGYNEQFF
TGTGCCAGCGGGCGGAGGGGCTACAATGAGCAGTTCTTC